Listed here are 12 T cell receptor beta chains from one sample, sequenced in a study of T cell repertoires in cytomegalovirus infection. Via MiXCR, TCRdb re-called the reads, giving one row per CDR3 protein. Altogether under 850,000 distinct CDR3 sequences are present, 35% to 40% being singletons, with the ten largest covering roughly 2.8%. Source material: PBMCs. The receptors were sampled from a human donor in good health (CMV status not recorded). Some clones in this sample may be carry-over from other donors' samples.

This clonotype was seen only a few times. This chain joins TRBV6-1 and TRBJ2-1; 11 bases match TRBD2. CDR1 and CDR2 from the germline V gene are MNHNS and SASEGT. The CDR3 has 15 residues. J gave up 3 bases and V 6 bases, and 4 bases lay outside the gene matches. DNA for the CDR3: TGTGCCAGCAGGACTAGCGGGACGCTCTACAATGAGCAGTTCTTC. Its protein is CASRTSGTLYNEQFF.

This clonotype was seen ten or more times. Written as DNA, the CDR3 is TGTGCCAGCAGCTTATCTGGGCTCGGGACAGTCCACGAGCAGTACTTC. Translating it yields CASSLSGLGTVHEQYF. The chain couples TRBV7-6 to TRBJ2-7; 7 nucleotides match TRBD1. V gave up 2 bases and J gave up 5 bases; unmatched junction bases: 12. The germline V gene has CDR1 SGHVS and CDR2 FNYEAQ. This CDR3 contains 16 residues.

The CDR3 DNA reads as TGTGCCAGCAGCCCACAGACTAGCGGGAGGGACAATGAGCAGTTCTTC. It specifies CASSPQTSGRDNEQFF. This chain uses TRBV7-9 with TRBJ2-1; 14 bases match TRBD2. In germline, CDR1 is SEHNR, CDR2 FQNEAQ (reference sequence). This CDR3 comprises 16 residues. J lost 5 bases, V lost 5 bases, and 5 bases had no gene match.

A few counts support this clonotype. This chain joins TRBV5-5 and TRBJ2-1; D assignment may be TRBD1 or TRBD2 (5 bases each). The CDR3 runs to 13 residues. Germline-derived CDR1 and CDR2 are SGHKS and YYEKEE (reference sequence). V dropped 0 bases and J dropped 7 bases, with 8 bases sitting between them. The DNA of the CDR3 is TGTGCCAGCAGCTTGGACGGGGCGAATGAGCAGTTCTTC. Its protein product is CASSLDGANEQFF.

The table lists this clonotype with a few counts. The chain recombines TRBV28 with TRBJ2-3; no firm D call. V lost 6 bases, J lost 2 bases, and 18 bases lay in between. Germline-derived CDR1 and CDR2 are MDHEN and SYDVKM. CDR3 size: 16 residues. The CDR3: CASSSALGRATDTQYF. The CDR3 DNA reads TGTGCCAGCAGCTCAGCCCTTGGCAGAGCCACAGATACGCAGTATTTT.

In this sample, this clonotype turned up a few times. CDR3 in DNA: TGTGCCACCAGTGCCCAGTCCGGACTAGCGGGAGACACAGATACGCAGTATTTT. Amino acids: CATSAQSGLAGDTDTQYF. The rearrangement uses TRBV24-1 and TRBJ2-3, with 13 bases identical to TRBD2. The CDR3 totals 18 residues. From germline, CDR1 is KGHDR and CDR2 SFDVKD. Trimming cost V 5 bases and J 2 bases; bases outside gene matches: 9.

The gene calls are TRBV27 and TRBJ2-1; 13 positions match TRBD2. After removal of 0 bases from V and 6 bases from J, the junction contained 2 bases not matched to a gene. Germline CDR1 is MNHEY and CDR2 is SMNVEV (reference sequence). This CDR3 spans 16 amino acids. CDR3 amino acids: CASSLSTSGGFNEQFF. DNA of the CDR3: TGTGCCAGCAGTTTATCGACTAGCGGGGGGTTCAATGAGCAGTTCTTC.

This clonotype was seen repeatedly, ten times or more. The chain joins TRBV20-1 to TRBJ1-1; 9 bases are a match to TRBD1. CDR1 is DFQATT, CDR2 SNEGSKA, per germline (reference sequence). The V and J ends lost 6 bases and 6 bases, in that order; junction bases with no gene match: 5. The CDR3 has 12 amino acids. The CDR3 loop reads CSAPRQGAEAFF. The CDR3 bases are TGCAGTGCCCCAAGACAGGGGGCTGAAGCTTTCTTT.

The chain is built from TRBV12-5 and TRBJ2-2; 12 nucleotides match TRBD2. J gave up 4 bases and V 1 base, and 7 bases lay outside the gene matches. The CDR3 contains 18 residues. CDR1 LGHNT and CDR2 FRNRAP come from the germline V gene. In DNA, the CDR3 is TGTGCTAGTGGTTTGGGGCTAGCGGGGGGGCCGGGCACCGGGGAGCTGTTTTTT. This encodes CASGLGLAGGPGTGELFF.

The rearrangement uses TRBV5-1 and TRBJ2-1, with D hard to call. The CDR3 sequence is 13 residues long. Germline V CDR1 and CDR2: SGHRS, YFSETQ. V was cut by 9 bases and J by 6 bases, with 16 bases left in between. The CDR3 reads CATALGPINEQFF. The DNA of the CDR3 is TGCGCCACCGCATTAGGACCGATCAATGAGCAGTTCTTC.

This chain connects TRBV6-1 to TRBJ1-1; D unresolved. Germline V gene lookup returns CDR1 MNHNS and CDR2 SASEGT. The CDR3 totals 16 residues. The germline V and J ends were trimmed by 6 bases and 6 bases, with 23 bases remaining between them. As DNA, the CDR3 is TGTGCCAGCAGCAGATACGAGGGAGGGCAAGGCTCTGAAGCTTTCTTT. This translates into CASSRYEGGQGSEAFF.

The rearrangement joins TRBV5-6 to TRBJ1-5; D not certain. The CDR3 consists of 15 residues. Trimming stripped 2 bases from V and 2 bases from J, with 11 bases between. The germline CDR1 and CDR2 sequences are SGHDT and YYEEEE. The CDR3 DNA reads TGTGCCAGCAGCTTTGGTATTAGCGGCAATCAGCCCCAGCATTTT. Its translation: CASSFGISGNQPQHF. The full variable domain, completed using reference TRBV5-6 and TRBJ1-5, is DAGVTQSPTHLIKTRGQQVTLRCSPKSGHDTVSWYQQALGQGPQFIFQYYEEEERQRGNFPDRFSGHQFPNYSSELNVNALLLGDSALYLCASSFGISGNQPQHFGDGTRLSIL.